This T cell receptor beta chain was captured in a study of blood T cells in healthy people across ages. Study-wide findings and caveats: Possibly confounding the expanded clonotype changes was the fact that donor CMV status was unknown. Unsorted PBMCs ruled out conclusive naive versus antigen-experienced comparison.

A J-beta primer mix and a sample-barcoded 5' primer were used in a second PCR of about 7 to 11 cycles. Each cDNA molecule was tagged by a template-switch adaptor that had 12 random nucleotides. TCRdb called the 5' RACE reads again in MiXCR, with one record for every CDR3 protein. The table records about 780,000 distinct CDR3 sequences, about 45% of them present only once. After removal of 5 bases from V and 2 bases from J, the junction contained 13 bases not matched to a gene. CDR3 length: 17 residues. CDR1 PRHDT and CDR2 FYEKMQ come from the germline V gene (reference sequence). A word on this clonotype: The antigen remains unidentified.

The chain combines TRBV13 with TRBJ2-3, with 7 bases lining up with TRBD1. The receptor was derived from an elderly man in good health. The specimen sequenced was blood. CDR3 bases: TGTGCCAGCAGCGGACGACAGGGACCGGCTTACACAGATACGCAGTATTTT. Encoded protein: CASSGRQGPAYTDTQYF.